The rows below give T cell receptor beta chains drawn from one sample of a study of radiotherapy plus CTLA-4 blockade in lung cancer. Sequencing was performed with immunoSEQ multiplex PCR; in TCRdb, only in-frame clones are kept and a portion is missing. This table has some 50,000 clones, 79% appearing once. The sequences come from peripheral blood, collected from a patient treated with radiotherapy plus ipilimumab. These receptors originate from a human donor with non-small cell lung cancer who had a partial response to radiotherapy plus ipilimumab. Each CDR3 is given with its conserved first and last residue. The D gene is left open where the match is weak.

d_gene: NA
j_gene: TRBJ2-4
v_gene: TRBV7-8
CDR3aa: CASSLLRGAKNIQYF

d_gene: NA
j_gene: TRBJ1-6
v_gene: TRBV5-1
CDR3aa: CASRLEADYNSPLHF

d_gene: NA
j_gene: TRBJ1-6
v_gene: TRBV11-2
CDR3aa: CASSLGSSYNSPLHF

d_gene: NA
j_gene: TRBJ1-2
v_gene: TRBV29-1
CDR3aa: CSVAPDFYGYTF

d_gene: NA
j_gene: TRBJ2-5
v_gene: TRBV5-1
CDR3aa: CASSRPDQGFSISQETQYF

d_gene: NA
j_gene: TRBJ1-1
v_gene: TRBV27
CDR3aa: CASSLMRVPLLNTEAFF

d_gene: NA
j_gene: TRBJ1-2
v_gene: TRBV2
CDR3aa: CASTRTPNYGYTF

d_gene: TRBD1
j_gene: TRBJ1-1
v_gene: TRBV9
CDR3aa: CASSPTGGVTEAFF

d_gene: NA
j_gene: TRBJ2-7
v_gene: TRBV7-7
CDR3aa: CASSKGQAYEQYF

d_gene: NA
j_gene: TRBJ1-5
v_gene: TRBV4-1
CDR3aa: CASSQTGSNQPQHF

d_gene: NA
j_gene: TRBJ1-4
v_gene: TRBV25-1
CDR3aa: CASSHNSPGPGNEKLFF

d_gene: TRBD1
j_gene: TRBJ2-3
v_gene: TRBV5-1
CDR3aa: CASSLEGAPTDTQYF

d_gene: TRBD1
j_gene: TRBJ2-5
v_gene: TRBV10-3
CDR3aa: CAISSGQGLETQYF

d_gene: TRBD1
j_gene: TRBJ1-5
v_gene: TRBV6-1
CDR3aa: CAIAQGINQPQHF

d_gene: TRBD2
j_gene: TRBJ2-2
v_gene: TRBV5-1
CDR3aa: CASSMGLAENTGELFF

d_gene: NA
j_gene: TRBJ2-6
v_gene: TRBV6-1
CDR3aa: CASRGGGSGANVLTF

d_gene: NA
j_gene: TRBJ1-3
v_gene: TRBV11-2
CDR3aa: CASRVIGGAGNTIYF

d_gene: NA
j_gene: TRBJ1-3
v_gene: TRBV7-8
CDR3aa: CASSPDPTGTGNTIYF